Below, 24 T cell receptor beta chains from the same sample are listed, as sequenced in a study of blood T cells in healthy people across ages. With a J-beta primer mix and a sample-barcoded 5' primer, a second PCR ran about 7 to 12 cycles. TCRdb ran MiXCR on the 5' RACE reads and lists one entry per CDR3 protein. Of around 870,000 distinct CDR3 sequences listed, around 26% are singletons. Material: blood. The receptors stem from a woman of 80 years or more in good health.

The chain is built from TRBV19 and TRBJ1-4, with D perhaps matching TRBD1 (6 bases). This CDR3 region has 14 residues. V was trimmed by 3 bases and J by 8 bases, leaving 13 bases between them. Germline V gene data show CDR1 as LNHDA and CDR2 as SQIVND (reference sequence). CDR3 loop: CASSMHREVEKLFF. CDR3 sequence (DNA): TGTGCCAGTAGTATGCACAGGGAGGTAGAAAAACTGTTTTTT.

In its sample, this clonotype was seen many times. This chain joins TRBV29-1 and TRBJ1-1; tentatively, D is TRBD1 (5 bases). Between the trimmed V and J ends, which lost 3 bases and 2 bases, there was a span of 7 bases. This CDR3 has 12 residues. Germline V gene data show CDR1 as SQVTM and CDR2 as ANQGSEA. CDR3 residues: CSVERGNTEAFF. Here the CDR3 DNA reads TGCAGCGTTGAGAGGGGCAACACTGAAGCTTTCTTT.

This clonotype was recorded many times. The J gene is TRBJ1-1, the V gene TRBV7-9, with D unclear. Germline-derived CDR1 and CDR2 are SEHNR and FQNEAQ (reference sequence). V shed 0 bases and J shed 0 bases, with 2 bases lying between them. The CDR3 has 13 residues. The CDR3: CASSLAMNTEAFF. CDR3 nucleotides: TGTGCCAGCAGCTTAGCCATGAACACTGAAGCTTTCTTT.

As to this clonotype: This may be a read error, as it is one base from a much larger clone. The J gene is TRBJ1-2, the V gene TRBV27; possibly TRBD1 for D (6 bases). From germline, CDR1 is MNHEY and CDR2 SMNVEV (reference sequence). CDR3 length equals 13 residues. In DNA form, the CDR3 reads TGTGCCAACAGTTTATCTACGGGGGCCGGCTACACCTTC. Translating gives CANSLSTGAGYTF.

This clonotype has a single count. A much larger clone lies a single base off, so this may be a read error. V usage is TRBV6-1 and J usage is TRBJ2-1, with 11 bases lining up with TRBD2. The germline CDR1 and CDR2 sequences are MNHNS and SASEGT. This CDR3 contains 18 residues. V lost 5 bases and J lost 5; bases outside the gene matches: 14. CDR3 region: CASSKTSGIPGSHNEQFF. The CDR3 bases are TGTGCCAGCAGTAAGACTAGCGGGATCCCCGGGTCCCACAATGAGCAGTTCTTC.

This chain links TRBV5-4 with TRBJ2-3; 10 bases fit TRBD2. This CDR3 comprises 18 residues. CDR1 is SGHNT and CDR2 is YYREEE in the germline V gene (reference sequence). The V gene end was trimmed by 4 bases and the J gene end by 0 bases; junction bases not matched to a gene: 11. DNA of the CDR3: TGTGCCAGCAGCCAAGTTATACTAGCGGGGACTAGCACAGATACGCAGTATTTT. This gives the protein CASSQVILAGTSTDTQYF.

This clonotype was observed many times. This chain uses TRBV3-1 with TRBJ1-2; weak D call: TRBD1 (5 bases). CDR3 length equals 13 residues. V lost 5 bases and J 6 bases, leaving 13 bases between the germline ends. Germline V gene sequence: CDR1 LGHDT, CDR2 YNNKEL (reference sequence). CDR3 amino acids: CASSGGAPDGYTF. The CDR3 coding sequence is TGTGCCAGCAGCGGTGGGGCGCCGGATGGCTACACCTTC.

This clonotype was observed many times. J is TRBJ2-7 and V is TRBV4-3; D possibly uses TRBD1 or TRBD2 (5 bases each). The V end lost 3 bases, the J end lost 3 bases, and 15 bases lay between the germline ends. CDR1 is LGHNA, CDR2 YSLEER, per germline. The CDR3 consists of 15 residues. The CDR3 region is CASSQEMGPIYEQYF. CDR3 DNA sequence: TGCGCCAGCAGCCAGGAAATGGGACCGATCTACGAGCAGTACTTC.

The sample holds a few counts of this clonotype. J is TRBJ2-3 and V is TRBV23-1, with D possibly matching TRBD1 (6 bases). TRBV23-1 is labeled an ORF, and its function is uncertain. V was pared by 2 bases and J by 4 bases, with 13 bases between. The CDR3 loop spans 15 amino acids. The chain's CDR3 is CASSQHRQAADTQYF. The CDR3 DNA is TGCGCCAGCAGTCAACATCGACAGGCCGCAGATACGCAGTATTTT.

V and J are TRBV19 and TRBJ2-1; tentatively, D is TRBD2 (7 bases). This CDR3 is built from 13 residues. Germline CDR1 is LNHDA and CDR2 is SQIVND (reference sequence). V lost 1 base to trimming and J lost 13 bases, with 14 bases between them. The CDR3 reads CASSIVPGGLQFF. Written as DNA, the CDR3 is TGTGCCAGTAGTATAGTACCCGGGGGGCTCCAGTTCTTC.

This clonotype was observed at least ten times. Here the CDR3 DNA reads TGTGCCAGCAGCTTCAGGGGGGGGAGGGATTGGGATACGCAGTATTTT. Translating gives CASSFRGGRDWDTQYF. The chain combines TRBV7-2 with TRBJ2-3; D is tentatively TRBD1 or TRBD2 (7 bases each). The CDR3 runs to 16 residues. Germline loops: CDR1 SGHTA, CDR2 FQGNSA. V lost 3 bases to trimming and J lost 6 bases, with 19 bases between them.

Details on this clonotype: A read error may account for a junction end that differs from germline. The chain is built from TRBV12-3 or TRBV12-4 and TRBJ2-5; D not resolved. The CDR3 has 13 amino acids. The chain's CDR3 is CAGSARGQETQYF. CDR3 coding DNA: TGTGCCGGCAGTGCCCGTGGGCAAGAGACCCAGTACTTC.

This clonotype appeared once. The chain carries TRBV5-1 and TRBJ2-5, with D perhaps being TRBD1 or TRBD2 (5 bases each). Germline V lookup: CDR1 SGHRS, CDR2 YFSETQ. The CDR3 length is 12 residues. Trimming shortened V by 6 bases and J by 5 bases, and 11 bases separated the two germline ends. The CDR3 DNA sequence: TGCGCCAGCACCACGGGGCGTGAGACCCAGTACTTC. Protein sequence: CASTTGRETQYF.

J is TRBJ2-1 and V is TRBV5-1; D gene unclear. V gave up 0 bases and J gave up 6 bases, with 10 bases separating them. Germline CDR1 SGHRS, CDR2 YFSETQ. There are 14 residues in the CDR3. CDR3 nucleotide sequence: TGCGCCAGCAGCTTGGCAAATACGGGCAATGAGCAGTTCTTC. Translating gives CASSLANTGNEQFF.

The CDR3 protein is CAWRPREPGITDTQYF. DNA for the CDR3: TGTGCCTGGAGGCCTCGGGAACCAGGAATCACAGATACGCAGTATTTT. This chain uses TRBV30 with TRBJ2-3; D possibly corresponds to TRBD2 (5 bases). Germline lookup yields CDR1 GTSNPN and CDR2 SVGIG (reference sequence). The ends were cut back, 3 bases at V and 2 bases at J, with 18 bases in the middle. CDR3 length equals 16 residues. Full variable domain (missing parts from reference TRBV30 and TRBJ2-3): SQTIHQWPATLVQPVGSPLSLECTVEGTSNPNLYWYRQAAGRGLQLLFYSVGIGQISSEVPQNLSASRPQDRQFILSSKKLLLSDSGFYLCAWRPREPGITDTQYFGPGTRLTVL.

This clonotype was counted ten times or more. The rearrangement links TRBV12-3 or TRBV12-4 to TRBJ1-1; a weak D match, TRBD1 (5 bases). The CDR3 loop spans 15 amino acids. V was pared by 4 bases and J by 1 base, with 13 bases between. For the CDR3, the DNA is TGTGCCAGCAGTTATCCCGCCGGGGGGAACACTGAAGCTTTCTTT. This translates into CASSYPAGGNTEAFF.

This chain uses TRBV29-1 with TRBJ2-7; D is possibly TRBD2 (6 bases). This CDR3 region has 14 residues. Between the trimmed V and J ends, which lost 3 bases and 4 bases, there was a span of 16 bases. Per the germline V gene, CDR1 is SQVTM and CDR2 is ANQGSEA. Written as DNA, the CDR3 is TGCAGCGTTGAGTACGACAGTCGGGGGTACGAGCAGTACTTC. It translates to CSVEYDSRGYEQYF.

This clonotype has a count of ten or more. The CDR3: CSVEKGQRETQYF. The CDR3 bases are TGCAGCGTTGAAAAGGGACAGCGAGAGACCCAGTACTTC. The chain links TRBV29-1 to TRBJ2-5, with 7 nucleotides matching TRBD1. The CDR3 loop spans 13 amino acids. CDR1 and CDR2 (germline): SQVTM, ANQGSEA. The trim removed 2 bases at V and 4 bases at J, leaving 4 bases unmatched.

This clonotype has ten or more counts. The chain combines TRBV7-6 with TRBJ2-7, with D hard to call. The CDR3 extends over 13 amino acids. Germline CDR1 and CDR2: SGHVS and FNYEAQ. With 2 bases removed from V and 5 bases from J, the gap between germline ends came to 10 bases. The CDR3 region has the DNA TGTGCCAGCAGCTTACTCCTTTGGAACGAGCAGTACTTC. Protein product: CASSLLLWNEQYF. The entire variable domain, with the rest obtained from reference TRBV7-6 and TRBJ2-7, is as follows: GAGVSQSPRYKVTKRGQDVALRCDPISGHVSLYWYRQALGQGPEFLTYFNYEAQQDKSGLPNDRFSAERPEGSISTLTIQRTEQRDSAMYRCASSLLLWNEQYFGPGTRLTVT.

This clonotype appeared many times. This chain uses TRBV5-1 with TRBJ2-1; possibly TRBD1 for D (5 bases). Trimming took off 1 base at V and 8 bases at J, with 13 bases between the two ends. Germline V gene sequence: CDR1 SGHRS, CDR2 YFSETQ. The CDR3 is 14 residues long. CDR3 region: CASSLSPGNDEQFF. In DNA, the CDR3 is TGCGCCAGCAGCTTGTCTCCAGGGAATGATGAGCAGTTCTTC.

This clonotype was counted once. This chain links TRBV4-2 with TRBJ2-7, with D possibly being TRBD1 (5 bases). CDR1 is LGHNA and CDR2 is YNFKEQ in the germline V gene. V lost 0 bases to trimming and J lost 5 bases, with 11 bases between them. There are 14 residues in the CDR3. CDR3 residues: CASSQEQVRDEQYF. DNA of the CDR3: TGTGCCAGCAGCCAAGAACAGGTTAGAGACGAGCAGTACTTC.

This CDR3 is CASSRGDTGELFF. CDR3 DNA sequence: TGTGCCAGCTCACGAGGGGACACCGGGGAGCTGTTTTTT. The genes are TRBV18 and TRBJ2-2, with D perhaps given as TRBD1 or TRBD2 (5 bases each). This CDR3 has 13 amino acids. V lost 4 bases, J lost 3 bases, and 6 bases lay in between. Germline CDR1 KGHSH, CDR2 LQKENI.

This clonotype was observed at least ten times. The chain recombines TRBV18 with TRBJ1-6; D is possibly TRBD1 (6 bases). This CDR3 is 14 amino acids long. The germline CDR1 and CDR2 sequences are KGHSH and LQKENI. The ends were cut back, 6 bases at V and 7 bases at J, with 13 bases in the middle. The CDR3 DNA sequence: TGTGCCAGCTCCGCCGGGACACTCAATTCACCCCTCCACTTT. This encodes CASSAGTLNSPLHF.

The V gene is TRBV9, the J gene TRBJ2-1; TRBD2 matches 12 bases. The CDR3 extends over 14 amino acids. The V segment lost 6 bases and the J segment 7 bases; nucleotides outside the gene matches: 5. Germline CDR1 SGDLS, CDR2 YYNGEE. CDR3 residues: CASNRLAGVNEQFF. The DNA for the CDR3 is TGTGCCAGCAATAGACTAGCGGGGGTGAATGAGCAGTTCTTC.